This T cell receptor beta chain was recorded in a study of blood T cell repertoires in COVID-19. Overall study: From the United States, Italy and Spain came samples of acute and convalescent COVID-19.

Clones were sequenced by immunoSEQ multiplex PCR, and TCRdb holds only the in-frame ones, with some missing. The data hold a few hundred thousand clones, with 70% to 90% observed a single time. The CDR3 length is 15 residues. Trimming took off 1 base at V and 7 bases at J, with 16 bases between the two ends. Germline V lookup: CDR1 SGHVS, CDR2 FQNEAQ. This chain connects TRBV7-8 to TRBJ1-2; D possibly corresponds to TRBD1 (5 bases). Material: peripheral blood. The sequence was obtained from a human donor in a cohort sampled during active COVID-19. The CDR3 DNA sequence: TGTGCCAGCAGCTTAGAGGGGCTGTCCGCGCGTGGCTACACCTTC. Translated: CASSLEGLSARGYTF.